This T cell receptor beta chain was recovered during a study of T cell clones after liver transplantation. As for the study in general: Without induction therapy, subjects received standard immunosuppression until 12-24 months post-transplant. Tolerance: complete withdrawal held at least one year, liver enzymes staying within twice normal.

This CDR3 has 15 residues. Germline V gene sequence: CDR1 SGHDN, CDR2 FVKESK. Trimming shortened V by 3 bases and J by 5 bases, and 16 bases separated the two germline ends. Assay used: immunoSEQ multiplex PCR; TCRdb lists only in-frame clones, some missing. The sample shows fewer than 85,000 clones, 83% of them seen only once. The sequence came from a human patient who received a liver transplant. The graft donor may have contributed some T cells. The rearrangement uses TRBV14 and TRBJ2-5; D possibly matches TRBD1 or TRBD2 (5 bases each). The sequenced sample was CD4+ T cells from blood, obtained at the 22-month timepoint. CDR3 coding DNA: TGTGCCAGCAGCCAGTGGGGCCGACCGGGGGAGACCCAGTACTTC. This gives the protein CASSQWGRPGETQYF.